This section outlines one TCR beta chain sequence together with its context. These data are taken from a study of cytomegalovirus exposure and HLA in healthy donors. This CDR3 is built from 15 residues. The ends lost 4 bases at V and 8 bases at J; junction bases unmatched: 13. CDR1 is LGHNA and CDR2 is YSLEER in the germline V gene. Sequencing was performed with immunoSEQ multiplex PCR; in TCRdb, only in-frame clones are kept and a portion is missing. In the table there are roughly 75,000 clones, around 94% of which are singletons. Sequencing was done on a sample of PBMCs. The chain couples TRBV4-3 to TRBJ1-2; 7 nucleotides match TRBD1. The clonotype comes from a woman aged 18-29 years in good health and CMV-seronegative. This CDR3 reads CASSRIQQGFGGYTF. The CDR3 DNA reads TGCGCCAGCAGCCGGATACAACAGGGGTTTGGGGGCTACACCTTC.